A single sample is the source of the 21 T cell receptor beta chains below, sequenced in a study of technical replicates of blood from a few donors. Using immunoSEQ multiplex PCR, the repertoire was profiled, and TCRdb retains in-frame clones only, with some absent. The table shows about 64,000 clones, with roughly 90% occurring only once. The source material was PBMCs. These receptors all stem from a human donor in good health. Some clones in this sample may be carry-over from other donors' samples.

J is TRBJ2-3 and V is TRBV7-3; D possibly corresponds to TRBD1 (5 bases). Germline V gene sequence: CDR1 SGHTA, CDR2 FQGTGA. V was clipped by 1 base and J by 6 bases, with 14 bases between them. The length of the CDR3 is 15 residues. In DNA, the CDR3 is TGTGCCAGCAGCTTAATGGGGCTAGGGGCGGATACGCAGTATTTT. As protein: CASSLMGLGADTQYF.

This clone was seen only a few times. This chain uses TRBV5-1 with TRBJ1-2, with no clear D. Deletions cut 7 bases from V and 2 bases from J, with 6 bases between. This CDR3 spans 11 amino acids. In germline, CDR1 is SGHRS, CDR2 YFSETQ. CDR3 nucleotide sequence: TGCGCCAGCGGAGAAAACTATGGCTACACCTTC. This codes for CASGENYGYTF.

The V gene is TRBV7-9, the J gene TRBJ2-6, with 8 nucleotides matching TRBD1. The CDR3 spans 16 residues. The germline V gene has CDR1 SEHNR and CDR2 FQNEAQ (reference sequence). V shed 2 bases, J shed 3 bases, and the junction held 3 bases outside the gene matches. CDR3 DNA sequence: TGTGCCAGCAGCTTAATCGGACAGGGTGGGGCCAACGTCCTGACTTTC. As protein: CASSLIGQGGANVLTF.

The J gene is TRBJ2-3, the V gene TRBV7-3; 8 nucleotides align to TRBD2. The CDR3 runs to 16 residues. Germline assignment: CDR1 SGHTA and CDR2 FQGTGA. The V and J ends lost 5 bases and 5 bases, in that order; junction bases with no gene match: 12. CDR3 nucleotides: TGTGCCAGCAGCGACCTCCTAGCGGGTCACGGAGATACGCAGTATTTT. Translated, it gives CASSDLLAGHGDTQYF.

The V call is TRBV6-4, the J call TRBJ2-1; D gene uncertain. This CDR3 comprises 12 residues. The germline V gene encodes CDR1 MRHNA and CDR2 SNTAGT. With 6 bases removed from V and 4 bases from J, the gap between germline ends came to 7 bases. The CDR3, as DNA: TGTGCCAGCAGGGCAGAATACAATGAGCAGTTCTTC. It yields the protein CASRAEYNEQFF.

The CDR3 here is CASSVGGGVREKLFF. Here the CDR3 DNA reads TGTGCCAGCAGCGTAGGTGGGGGGGTCAGGGAAAAACTGTTTTTT. This chain uses TRBV9 with TRBJ1-4; a possible D gene is TRBD1 (5 bases). The length of the CDR3 is 15 residues. Per germline, CDR1 SGDLS and CDR2 YYNGEE. V was clipped by 0 bases and J by 8 bases, with 14 bases between them.

The chain has TRBV19 and TRBJ2-6; D might be TRBD2 (5 bases). The V end lost 5 bases, the J end lost 4 bases, and 12 bases lay between the germline ends. This CDR3 has 15 residues. CDR1 is LNHDA, CDR2 SQIVND, per germline (reference sequence). For the CDR3, the DNA is TGTGCCAGTAGTCTAGCAGGAGGCGGGGCCAACGTCCTGACTTTC. Translated: CASSLAGGGANVLTF.

The rearrangement joins TRBV27 to TRBJ2-7, with 8 nucleotides matching TRBD1. CDR1 is MNHEY and CDR2 is SMNVEV in the germline V gene (reference sequence). V was clipped by 6 bases and J by 2 bases; unmatched bases: 3. The length of the CDR3 is 13 residues. This CDR3 reads CASSPDRAYEQYF. The CDR3 DNA is TGTGCCAGCAGCCCGGACAGGGCCTACGAGCAGTACTTC.

This clone has more than one count but fewer than ten. The chain uses TRBV18 and TRBJ1-1, with 9 positions matching TRBD1. The junction had 0 bases not matched to a gene; V was cut back by 3 bases and J by 1 base. This CDR3 region has 14 residues. Germline-derived CDR1 and CDR2 are KGHSH and LQKENI. The CDR3 DNA reads TGTGCCAGCTCACCGGGACAGGGGAACACTGAAGCTTTCTTT. Protein: CASSPGQGNTEAFF. The variable domain in full, with the rest retrieved from reference TRBV18 and TRBJ1-1, is NAGVMQNPRHLVRRRGQEARLRCSPMKGHSHVYWYRQLPEEGLKFMVYLQKENIIDESGMPKERFSAEFPKEGPSILRIQQVVRGDSAAYFCASSPGQGNTEAFFGQGTRLTVV.

The rearrangement links TRBV7-2 to TRBJ2-3, with TRBD2 matching over 11 bases. The CDR3 has 15 residues. The V gene's germline CDR1 is SGHTA and CDR2 FQGNSA. V dropped 1 base and J dropped 6; count of bases not matched to a gene: 3. Here the CDR3 reads CASSLVAGGGDTQYF. In DNA form, the CDR3 reads TGTGCCAGCAGCTTAGTAGCGGGAGGGGGGGATACGCAGTATTTT.

The V gene is TRBV5-1, the J gene TRBJ2-5; perhaps TRBD2 as D (6 bases). V lost 5 bases, J lost 1 base, and 9 bases lay in between. The germline gives CDR1 SGHRS, CDR2 YFSETQ. CDR3 size: 13 residues. The chain's CDR3 is CASSGTAQETQYF. The CDR3 nucleotides read TGCGCCAGCAGTGGGACTGCCCAAGAGACCCAGTACTTC.

V gene TRBV29-1 combines with J gene TRBJ2-7; 8 bases agree with TRBD1. The V segment lost 2 bases and the J segment 12 bases; nucleotides outside the gene matches: 9. The V gene's germline CDR1 is SQVTM and CDR2 ANQGSEA. The CDR3 extends over 12 amino acids. The CDR3 region has the DNA TGCAGCGTTGAATTAGACAGGGGTGTGGTGTACTTC. Translation gives CSVELDRGVVYF.

This sequence joins TRBV6-1 and TRBJ2-7, with D possibly TRBD1 on 7 matching bases. V lost 6 bases and J lost 6, with 15 bases in between. This CDR3 is 13 amino acids long. Germline V gene data show CDR1 as MNHNS and CDR2 as SASEGT. CDR3 protein: CASSGQQGGEQYF. The CDR3 coding sequence is TGTGCCAGCAGCGGACAGCAGGGGGGCGAGCAGTACTTC.

V and J are TRBV6-5 and TRBJ1-2; 7 bases match TRBD1. Per the germline V gene, CDR1 is MNHEY and CDR2 is SVGAGI. This CDR3 contains 14 residues. The V gene end was trimmed by 4 bases and the J gene end by 2 bases; junction bases not matched to a gene: 4. CDR3 sequence reads: CASSSGTVNYGYTF. The CDR3 nucleotides read TGTGCCAGCAGTTCCGGGACAGTAAACTATGGCTACACCTTC.

The V and J genes are TRBV5-1 and TRBJ2-2; D uncertain. This CDR3 contains 14 residues. Trimming took off 4 bases at V and 0 bases at J, with 7 bases between the two ends. Germline V gives CDR1 SGHRS, CDR2 YFSETQ. DNA for the CDR3: TGCGCCAGCAGCAATTATCCGAACACCGGGGAGCTGTTTTTT. This translates into CASSNYPNTGELFF.

The chain carries TRBV18 and TRBJ2-7; perhaps TRBD2 as D (6 bases). The V and J ends lost 4 bases and 6 bases respectively, with 16 bases between them. This CDR3 contains 14 residues. Germline V CDR1 and CDR2: KGHSH, LQKENI. CDR3 coding DNA: TGTGCCAGCTCACAAAGTCCGGGGGTAGGCGAGCAGTACTTC. Amino acids: CASSQSPGVGEQYF. The full variable domain, its missing parts supplied by reference TRBV18 and TRBJ2-7, is NAGVMQNPRHLVRRRGQEARLRCSPMKGHSHVYWYRQLPEEGLKFMVYLQKENIIDESGMPKERFSAEFPKEGPSILRIQQVVRGDSAAYFCASSQSPGVGEQYFGPGTRLTVT.

The V gene is TRBV18, the J gene TRBJ1-1, with a tentative D call TRBD1 (5 bases). The CDR3 totals 15 residues. Trimming removed 3 bases at V and 4 bases at J, with 15 bases between. Looked up from germline, CDR1 is KGHSH and CDR2 is LQKENI. The CDR3 bases are TGTGCCAGCTCACCCACGGAGGGGCGGGTCACTGAAGCTTTCTTT. Its protein product is CASSPTEGRVTEAFF.

The chain carries TRBV29-1 and TRBJ2-1, with 12 bases lining up with TRBD2. V was pared by 0 bases and J by 9 bases, with 9 bases of the junction left unmatched. Germline loops: CDR1 SQVTM, CDR2 ANQGSEA. This CDR3 has 16 residues. For the CDR3, the DNA is TGCAGCGTTGAAGACCCACTAGCGGGAGGTAAGGCTGAGCAGTTCTTC. Its protein product is CSVEDPLAGGKAEQFF.

This clone was counted once. V gene TRBV19 combines with J gene TRBJ2-6, with a possible D match to TRBD2 (5 bases). Germline loops: CDR1 LNHDA, CDR2 SQIVND (reference sequence). The CDR3 covers 15 residues. V lost 7 bases to trimming and J lost 3 bases, with 13 bases between them. The CDR3 loop reads CASTAEGGGANVLTF. DNA of the CDR3: TGTGCCAGTACCGCCGAGGGTGGTGGGGCCAACGTCCTGACTTTC.

The gene calls are TRBV7-9 and TRBJ2-2; D gene ambiguous. Germline CDR1 is SEHNR and CDR2 is FQNEAQ (reference sequence). The V and J ends lost 7 bases and 3 bases respectively, with 6 bases between them. The CDR3 runs to 12 residues. The CDR3 reads CASTSDTGELFF. CDR3 nucleotides: TGTGCCAGCACCTCTGACACCGGGGAGCTGTTTTTT.

CDR3 nucleotides: TGTGCCAGCAGCGTAGTTGGGACAGGGAACTCCGAGCAGTACTTC. Translated, it gives CASSVVGTGNSEQYF. The chain recombines TRBV9 with TRBJ2-7; 9 bases align to TRBD1. J gave up 6 bases and V 0 bases, and 7 bases lay outside the gene matches. The CDR3 is 15 residues long. CDR1 and CDR2 (germline): SGDLS, YYNGEE.